This T cell receptor (beta chain) was recorded in a study of vaccination and CD4 T cells after COVID-19. Looking at the study overall: Post-vaccine sampling followed dose two by a median about 72 days (range 14 to 241). The authors exposed cells to overlapping spike peptides derived from SARS-CoV-2, HCoV-NL63, HCoV-OC43 and HCoV-229E.

Judged by abundance, this clonotype is large. Its antigen is not identified. The Oncomine TCR Beta short-read assay sequenced DNA from cultured CD4+ T cells. Each CDR3 protein is one row after TCRdb ran MiXCR on the PCR reads. The sample carries almost 5,500 distinct CDR3 sequences, roughly 77% recorded once. Stated treatment: roughly 11-day PBMC culture with coronavirus spike peptide pools or control peptides (ViraFEST assay). This TCR was sampled from a human donor who had recovered from COVID-19. Source material: CD4+ T cells from blood, cultured in vitro.

The CDR3 DNA follows: TGTGCCAGCAGGGGGTCGGGAGGCGGAGGAGGCACTGAAGCTTTCTTT. Translation: CASRGSGGGGGTEAFF. The V call is TRBV28, the J call TRBJ1-1, with unresolved D. Germline V gives CDR1 MDHEN, CDR2 SYDVKM. The ends were cut back, 6 bases at V and 4 bases at J, with 21 bases in the middle. The CDR3 is 16 amino acids.